Listed here is a single TCR beta chain. The data were taken from a study of blood T cells in healthy people across ages. Trimming at V came to 8 bases and at J to 2 bases, leaving 9 bases not matched to a gene. The germline CDR1 and CDR2 sequences are MNHEY and SMNVEV (reference sequence). The CDR3 spans 17 residues. A second PCR, run for about 6 to 11 cycles, used a sample-barcoded 5' primer plus a J-beta primer mix. TCRdb used MiXCR to reprocess the 5' RACE reads, holding one entry per CDR3 protein. The table lists fewer than 1,000,000 distinct CDR3 sequences, under 45% of them singletons. This clonotype was obtained from a man in his 60s in good health. The rearrangement links TRBV27 to TRBJ2-6; TRBD1 aligns across 10 bases. The sample consisted of blood. Here the CDR3 DNA reads TGTGCCAGCTCAACCGGGACAGGGGAGCCTGGGGCCAACGTCCTGACTTTC. It encodes CASSTGTGEPGANVLTF. Full variable domain (remainder filled in from reference TRBV27 and TRBJ2-6): EAQVTQNPRYLITVTGKKLTVTCSQNMNHEYMSWYRQDPGLGLRQIYYSMNVEVTDKGDVPEGYKVSRKEKRNFPLILESPSPNQTSLYFCASSTGTGEPGANVLTFGAGSRLTVL.